This T cell receptor beta chain was found in a study of blood T cell repertoires in COVID-19. Sequencing used immunoSEQ multiplex PCR; TCRdb keeps in-frame clones, though not all of them. The data contain some 400,000 clones, roughly nine tenths of them singletons. There are 16 residues in the CDR3. Germline V gene sequence: CDR1 SGDLS, CDR2 YYNGEE. The V end lost 0 bases, the J end lost 3 bases, and 13 bases lay between the germline ends. Participants had their cohort set by participant-reported clinical history. Exposed enrollees had met someone with a PCR-confirmed or clinician-diagnosed COVID-19 case at some point within the 2 weeks before study entry. This clone was detected a few times.

V is TRBV9 and J is TRBJ2-1, with unresolved D. The source material was PBMCs or T cells enriched from blood (not recorded which). The TCR was taken from a woman aged 40 to 50 who had been exposed to COVID-19. In DNA form, the CDR3 reads TGTGCCAGCAGCGTAGGAACAGACACCAACTACAATGAGCAGTTCTTC. Its translation is CASSVGTDTNYNEQFF.